The source of this T cell receptor (beta chain) is a study of identical twins. V lost 2 bases and J 4 bases, leaving 10 bases between the germline ends. In germline, CDR1 is KGHDR, CDR2 SFDVKD. The CDR3 length is 14 residues. TCRdb recomputed calls from the 5' RACE reads with MiXCR, one row per CDR3 protein. The data show 1.5 million to 2 million distinct CDR3 sequences, with around 33% seen just once and around 0.25% held by the top ten. Sequencing was performed on cord blood. V usage is TRBV24-1 and J usage is TRBJ1-2, with no clear D. The TCR comes from a newborn girl in good health. The CDR3 nucleotides are TGTGCCACCAGTGATTCCCGACACAGCTATGGCTACACCTTC. This sequence encodes CATSDSRHSYGYTF.